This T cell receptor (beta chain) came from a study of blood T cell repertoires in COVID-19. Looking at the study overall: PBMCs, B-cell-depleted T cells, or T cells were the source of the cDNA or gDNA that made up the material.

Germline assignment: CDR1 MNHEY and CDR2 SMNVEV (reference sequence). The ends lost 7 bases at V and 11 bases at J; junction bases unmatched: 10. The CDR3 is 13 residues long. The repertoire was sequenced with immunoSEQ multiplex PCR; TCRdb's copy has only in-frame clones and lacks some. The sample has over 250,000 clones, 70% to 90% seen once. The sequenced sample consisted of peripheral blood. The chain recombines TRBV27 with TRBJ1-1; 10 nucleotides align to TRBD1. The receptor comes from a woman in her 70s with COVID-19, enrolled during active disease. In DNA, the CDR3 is TGTGCCAGCAATAACCCGGGACAGGGGAGGGCTTTCTTT. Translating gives CASNNPGQGRAFF.